The sequence of this T cell receptor (beta chain) was determined in a study of blood T cell repertoires in COVID-19. Study overall: Collection of acute and convalescent COVID-19 samples took place in the United States, Italy and Spain. Sample material is recorded as cDNA or gDNA derived from T cells, B-cell-depleted T cells, or PBMCs.

The table lists this clone with a few counts. Original handling: Amplification of reference gene primers provided the estimated nucleated cell counts. Using immunoSEQ multiplex PCR, the repertoire was profiled, and TCRdb retains in-frame clones only, with some absent. V and J calls and clone size follow that table, whereas D and trimming were derived from the DNA. Of about 270,000 clones in the sample, more than 70% were seen once. The sequencing input was peripheral blood. The receptor comes from a woman aged 18-29 years with acute or convalescent COVID-19.

CDR3 bases: TGTGCCAGCAGCTTAATATTAGGGGGAACTGAAGCTTTCTTT. It specifies CASSLILGGTEAFF. This chain connects TRBV11-2 to TRBJ1-1; D perhaps matches TRBD1 (6 bases). The V gene lost 2 bases and the J gene lost 5 bases, with 12 bases spanning the gap. The CDR3 loop spans 14 amino acids. Germline loops: CDR1 SGHAT, CDR2 FQNNGV. Full variable domain (rest looked up from reference TRBV11-2 and TRBJ1-1): EAGVAQSPRYKIIEKRQSVAFWCNPISGHATLYWYQQILGQGPKLLIQFQNNGVVDDSQLPKDRFSAERLKGVDSTLKIQPAKLEDSAVYLCASSLILGGTEAFFGQGTRLTVV.